What follows are 6 T cell receptor beta chains derived from one specimen sequenced in a study of T cell repertoires in cytomegalovirus infection. TCRdb reprocessed the reads via MiXCR and lists one record per CDR3 protein. The top ten clones hold around an eighth of a sample with fewer than 950,000 distinct CDR3 sequences, about 31% of them seen once. The antigens these receptors bind are not known. The material sequenced was cultured CD8+ T cells from PBMCs, taken from culture after CMV antigen stimulation. The source is a human donor in good health (CMV status not recorded). Some clones in this sample may be carry-over from other donors' samples.

The chain joins TRBV4-2 to TRBJ2-3; D is unresolved. From germline, CDR1 is LGHNA and CDR2 YNFKEQ. With 0 bases removed from V and 5 bases from J, the gap between germline ends came to 12 bases. This CDR3 contains 15 residues. The CDR3, as DNA: TGTGCCAGCAGCCAAGAGGGCCGACTCATAGATACGCAGTATTTT. The encoded protein is CASSQEGRLIDTQYF.

The chain uses TRBV2 and TRBJ1-1; D gene uncertain. Per germline, CDR1 SNHLY and CDR2 FYNNEI. The CDR3 is 14 amino acids. The V end lost 0 bases, the J end lost 6 bases, and 11 bases lay between the germline ends. CDR3 amino acids: CASSEALLAPEAFF. DNA for the CDR3: TGTGCCAGCAGTGAAGCGCTATTAGCCCCTGAAGCTTTCTTT.

The V call is TRBV7-9, the J call TRBJ2-4; D gene uncertain. CDR1 is SEHNR and CDR2 is FQNEAQ in the germline V gene (reference sequence). The V gene lost 5 bases and the J gene lost 7 bases, with 15 bases spanning the gap. The CDR3 is 14 amino acids. The CDR3 DNA sequence: TGTGCCAGCAGCCGTGTAACCCTCGGGAACATTCAGTACTTC. Its protein product is CASSRVTLGNIQYF.

This clonotype has a count of ten or more. This chain connects TRBV25-1 to TRBJ1-4; TRBD1 might be the D (5 bases). V lost 5 bases and J lost 0, with 16 bases in between. The germline V gene has CDR1 MGHDK and CDR2 SYGVNS. The CDR3 is 17 amino acids. Here the CDR3 reads CASSPHGRTTTNEKLFF. CDR3 in DNA: TGTGCCAGCAGTCCCCACGGGCGGACAACAACTAATGAAAAACTGTTTTTT.

V usage is TRBV4-1 and J usage is TRBJ2-5; unclear D gene. CDR1 is MGHRA and CDR2 is YSYEKL in the germline V gene. The CDR3 contains 12 residues. Trimming took off 0 bases at V and 11 bases at J, with 10 bases between the two ends. The CDR3 region has the DNA TGCGCCAGCAGCCAAGATATGAAAGAGCAGTACTTC. Its protein product is CASSQDMKEQYF.

V gene TRBV28 combines with J gene TRBJ2-1; TRBD1 matches 10 bases. Germline CDR1 and CDR2: MDHEN and SYDVKM. Trimming removed 4 bases from V and 7 bases from J; junction bases left unmatched: 4. The CDR3 totals 14 residues. CDR3: CASSSGTGVNEQFF. DNA of the CDR3: TGTGCCAGCAGTTCCGGGACAGGGGTTAATGAGCAGTTCTTC.